This T cell receptor beta chain was recovered during a study of cytotoxic CD8 clonotypes in ibrutinib-treated CLL. Study-wide points: A difference in sampling times existed between sustained-remission and progressing patients. Clonality went higher at ibrutinib response and then dropped back toward baseline at progression.

This table comes from immunoSEQ multiplex PCR, and its TCRdb copy is limited to in-frame clones, with some not included. The sample carries roughly 150,000 clones, approximately 80% recorded once. In its sample, this clone was seen a few times. Antigen unknown. The source is a human donor with chronic lymphocytic leukemia. The starting material was PBMCs, obtained after 24 months of ibrutinib treatment.

CDR3 sequence: CASRLPLAANNEQFF. CDR3 nucleotides: TGTGCCAGCAGGTTGCCCCTAGCGGCTAACAATGAGCAGTTCTTC. The chain carries TRBV7-3 and TRBJ2-1; 7 nucleotides agree with TRBD2. CDR1 SGHTA and CDR2 FQGTGA come from the germline V gene. Trimming cost V 6 bases and J 5 bases; bases outside gene matches: 10. The CDR3 is 15 residues long.